Shown below are 4 T cell receptor beta chains from a single sample sequenced in a study of shared clonotypes between healthy human individuals (dated by TCRdb to 2020 to 2022). CD8 naive samples were obtained by positive selection for CCR7 among CD45RO-negative cells, yielding a CD45RA+CCR7+ population from which TemRA cells were excluded. Library method: the immunoSEQ multiplex PCR assay. TCRdb limited this immuneACCESS table to in-frame rearrangements with V and J called. A share of clones is missing; checked studies link under half to unresolved V genes, and the rest is unexplained. The sample profile shows around 600,000 clones; 85% to 95% of them were found once. The ten largest clones add up to approximately 0.12% of the sample. Material for sequencing was naive CD8+ T cells sorted from blood. In the paper's terms, the cell subset or site label means: CD45RA+CCR7+. These receptors all stem from a woman in her twenties or thirties in good health.

Points on this clone: Other DNA sequences in this specimen translate into the identical CDR3. The gene calls are TRBV27 and TRBJ2-7; no definite D call. Germline values: CDR1 MNHEY, CDR2 SMNVEV (reference sequence). The CDR3 contains 14 residues. V dropped 2 bases and J dropped 0 bases, with 8 bases sitting between them. CDR3 sequence (DNA): TGTGCCAGCAGTTTAGACGGAAGCTCCTACGAGCAGTACTTC. Translation: CASSLDGSSYEQYF.

The CDR3 here is CASRGAGVVYNEQFF. In DNA form, the CDR3 reads TGTGCCAGCAGGGGAGCGGGAGTGGTCTACAATGAGCAGTTCTTC. The V gene is TRBV27, the J gene TRBJ2-1; 8 positions agree with TRBD2. The CDR3 consists of 15 residues. J lost 3 bases, V lost 6 bases, and 7 bases had no gene match. Germline loops: CDR1 MNHEY, CDR2 SMNVEV (reference sequence).

This clone showed up just once. This chain uses TRBV27 with TRBJ2-1; no firm D call. The V end lost 7 bases, the J end lost 3 bases, and 13 bases lay between the germline ends. CDR3 size: 14 residues. CDR1 is MNHEY, CDR2 SMNVEV, per germline (reference sequence). The CDR3 nucleotides are TGTGCCAGCACCGCAGGTGGGAACTACAATGAGCAGTTCTTC. As protein: CASTAGGNYNEQFF.

This clone was seen more than once but under ten times. The chain is built from TRBV4-1 and TRBJ1-4; D uncertain. The germline V gene has CDR1 MGHRA and CDR2 YSYEKL. Between the trimmed V and J ends, which lost 6 bases and 7 bases, there was a span of 12 bases. This CDR3 contains 13 residues. The CDR3 sequence is CASRGIVGEKLFF. The CDR3 coding sequence is TGCGCCAGCAGAGGAATCGTGGGTGAAAAACTGTTTTTT.